This T cell receptor (beta chain) came from a study of T cells in Graves' hyperthyroidism and ophthalmopathy. RNA transcripts gave rise to amplified TCR beta CDR3 regions. With the HTBI primer set, the TCR CDR3 went through a first round of RT-PCR. TCRdb re-called the multiplex PCR reads with MiXCR, one entry per CDR3 protein. The table shows fewer than 550,000 distinct CDR3 sequences, with approximately 14% occurring only once. Germline loops: CDR1 DFQATT, CDR2 SNEGSKA (reference sequence). J gave up 8 bases and V 1 base, and 7 bases lay outside the gene matches. The CDR3 contains 16 residues. Ten or more counts support this clonotype. The antigen remains unidentified. Lactation, pregnancy, other autoimmune disease or uncontrolled infection led to exclusion of patients. Findings of the study overall: Blood also carried most thyroid clonotypes expanded above 0.001.

Input material: blood. The TCR comes from a woman aged 18-29 years with Graves' hyperthyroidism. This chain links TRBV20-1 with TRBJ2-1; 14 positions agree with TRBD2. DNA for the CDR3: TGCAGTGCTAGAGTGGTGACTAGCGGGAGGGCCGATGAGCAGTTCTTC. The encoded protein is CSARVVTSGRADEQFF.